Described below is a single T cell receptor beta chain sequence and its context. Its antigen is not known. These data originate in a study of OX40 agonist ivuxolimab in advanced cancers. Turning to the study itself: Patients received ivuxolimab, an agonistic anti-OX40 (CD134) antibody. Anti-PD-1, anti-PD-L1 or anti-CTLA-4 therapy given earlier was allowed, and around 40% had some. Study-wide findings and caveats: Both CD4+ and CD8+ T cell populations in blood had undergone clonal expansion by week 6 at 0.1 to 3.0 mg/kg.

This CDR3 region has 18 residues. Trimming removed 4 bases from V and 1 base from J, with 18 bases in between. Germline loops: CDR1 SGHRS, CDR2 YFSETQ. TCRdb keeps only in-frame clones here, not all; method: immunoSEQ multiplex PCR. Of 76,000 or so clones listed, over 75% are singletons. The chain links TRBV5-1 to TRBJ1-6, with a weak D call TRBD1 (5 bases). The input for sequencing was CD4+ or CD8+ T cells sorted from blood, taken in a trial of the OX40 agonist ivuxolimab. This receptor was taken from an adult with an advanced solid tumor such as melanoma, head and neck, liver or kidney cancer. In DNA form, the CDR3 reads TGCGCCAGCAGCCCCTCCTCGGGGGGTAGTTCCTATAATTCACCCCTCCACTTT. The encoded protein is CASSPSSGGSSYNSPLHF.